Listed below are T cell receptor beta chains from one sample, sequenced in a study of graft-versus-host responses after intestinal transplantation. TCRdb's table, derived via immunoSEQ multiplex PCR, lists solely in-frame clones and lacks some. This sample yields around 28,000 clones, of which approximately 82% are seen a single time; 0.95% to 1.3% belongs to the top ten. The source material was PBMCs, sampled 27 to 29 days after intestinal transplant. The receptors stem from a human patient who received an intestinal transplant, so some T cells may come from the graft donor. Each CDR3 is given with its conserved first and last residue. Fields, in order: J gene, V gene, clone size, D gene, CDR3 protein, CDR3 DNA. The D gene is left open where the match is weak. The size of a clone is reported for some rows only, either as once, few or many, or as a class for expanded clones.

j_gene: TRBJ2-5; v_gene: TRBV5-1; abundance: .; d_gene: .; CDR3aa: CASATRGIAGAHQETQYF; CDR3nt: TGCGCCAGCGCCACTCGGGGGATCGCAGGGGCCCATCAAGAGACCCAGTACTTC
j_gene: TRBJ2-3; v_gene: TRBV29-1; abundance: .; d_gene: TRBD1; CDR3aa: CSVEDLLTGTGWDTQYF; CDR3nt: TGCAGCGTTGAAGATCTCCTAACCGGGACAGGGTGGGATACGCAGTATTTT
j_gene: TRBJ2-6; v_gene: TRBV29-1; abundance: once; d_gene: .; CDR3aa: CSVEGKGVSGANVLTF; CDR3nt: TGCAGCGTTGAAGGGAAGGGGGTCTCTGGGGCCAACGTCCTGACTTTC
j_gene: TRBJ2-7; v_gene: TRBV10-2; abundance: .; d_gene: .; CDR3aa: CASSENWVRLRGSYEQYF; CDR3nt: TGCGCCAGCAGTGAGAACTGGGTCAGGCTAAGAGGCTCCTACGAGCAGTACTTC
j_gene: TRBJ2-3; v_gene: TRBV6-1; abundance: .; d_gene: TRBD2; CDR3aa: CASSETSGYTDTQYF; CDR3nt: TGTGCCAGCAGTGAAACTAGCGGCTACACAGATACGCAGTATTTT
j_gene: TRBJ1-6; v_gene: TRBV5-1; abundance: .; d_gene: .; CDR3aa: CASSFSRADSPLHF; CDR3nt: TGCGCCAGCAGCTTCAGCAGGGCTGATTCACCCCTCCACTTT
j_gene: TRBJ2-2; v_gene: TRBV14; abundance: .; d_gene: TRBD2; CDR3aa: CASSQVAGQGRGELFF; CDR3nt: TGTGCCAGCAGCCAAGTAGCGGGCCAGGGACGCGGGGAGCTGTTTTTT
j_gene: TRBJ2-3; v_gene: TRBV9; abundance: .; d_gene: TRBD2; CDR3aa: CASSRLAGGTDTQYF; CDR3nt: TGTGCCAGCAGCCGACTAGCGGGGGGCACAGATACGCAGTATTTT
j_gene: TRBJ1-1; v_gene: TRBV10-3; abundance: few; d_gene: .; CDR3aa: CAISEGGPNTEAFF; CDR3nt: TGTGCCATCAGTGAAGGGGGACCAAACACTGAAGCTTTCTTT
j_gene: TRBJ1-5; v_gene: TRBV6-5; abundance: .; d_gene: .; CDR3aa: CASSYPQDSNQPQHF; CDR3nt: TGTGCCAGCAGCTACCCTCAGGATAGCAATCAGCCCCAGCATTTT
j_gene: TRBJ2-1; v_gene: TRBV11-2; abundance: .; d_gene: .; CDR3aa: CASSTGRKEQFF; CDR3nt: TGTGCCAGCAGCACGGGACGGAAGGAGCAGTTCTTC
j_gene: TRBJ2-1; v_gene: TRBV6-4; abundance: .; d_gene: TRBD2; CDR3aa: CASSDSRGGYNEQFF; CDR3nt: TGTGCCAGCAGTGACTCGCGGGGGGGCTACAATGAGCAGTTCTTC
j_gene: TRBJ2-3; v_gene: TRBV10-3; abundance: .; d_gene: .; CDR3aa: CAISVKDTQYF; CDR3nt: TGTGCCATCAGTGTCAAGGATACGCAGTATTTT
j_gene: TRBJ2-5; v_gene: TRBV11-2; abundance: .; d_gene: TRBD2; CDR3aa: CASSSPRLAGVSGGTQYF; CDR3nt: TGTGCCAGCAGCTCGCCCCGACTAGCGGGGGTTTCTGGGGGAACCCAGTACTTC
j_gene: TRBJ2-7; v_gene: TRBV6-6; abundance: .; d_gene: .; CDR3aa: CASSLTGSSSYEQYF; CDR3nt: TGTGCCAGCAGCCTAACGGGGTCCAGCTCCTACGAGCAGTACTTC
j_gene: TRBJ2-2; v_gene: TRBV9; abundance: once; d_gene: TRBD2; CDR3aa: CASSVGTSGTGELFF; CDR3nt: TGTGCCAGCAGCGTTGGGACTAGCGGCACCGGGGAGCTGTTTTTT
j_gene: TRBJ1-1; v_gene: TRBV27; abundance: .; d_gene: .; CDR3aa: CASSGNTRNTEAFF; CDR3nt: TGTGCCAGCAGTGGTAATACACGGAACACTGAAGCTTTCTTT
j_gene: TRBJ1-5; v_gene: TRBV6-4; abundance: .; d_gene: .; CDR3aa: CASRPGEQPQHF; CDR3nt: TGTGCCAGCAGGCCGGGAGAGCAGCCCCAGCATTTT
j_gene: TRBJ1-1; v_gene: TRBV19; abundance: .; d_gene: .; CDR3aa: CASSITRDTEAFF; CDR3nt: TGTGCCAGTAGTATCACCCGGGACACTGAAGCTTTCTTT
j_gene: TRBJ2-1; v_gene: TRBV6-5; abundance: .; d_gene: .; CDR3aa: CASSYSRMTYNEQFF; CDR3nt: TGTGCCAGCAGTTACTCTAGGATGACATACAATGAGCAGTTCTTC
j_gene: TRBJ2-3; v_gene: TRBV19; abundance: .; d_gene: .; CDR3aa: CASRYLGGGPTDTQYF; CDR3nt: TGTGCCAGTCGGTACCTCGGGGGAGGACCCACAGATACGCAGTATTTT
j_gene: TRBJ2-3; v_gene: TRBV5-8; abundance: .; d_gene: .; CDR3aa: CASSGFTRVTDTQYF; CDR3nt: TGTGCCAGCAGCGGTTTTACCAGGGTTACAGATACGCAGTATTTT
j_gene: TRBJ2-5; v_gene: TRBV30; abundance: .; d_gene: .; CDR3aa: CAWSTGASRLETQYF; CDR3nt: TGTGCCTGGAGTACCGGGGCAAGTAGGCTCGAGACCCAGTACTTC
j_gene: TRBJ1-1; v_gene: TRBV25-1; abundance: .; d_gene: .; CDR3aa: CASSRHEGNTEAFF; CDR3nt: TGTGCCAGCAGTCGTCACGAGGGGAACACTGAAGCTTTCTTT
j_gene: TRBJ2-7; v_gene: TRBV20-1; abundance: .; d_gene: .; CDR3aa: CSAQTPSEQYF; CDR3nt: TGCAGTGCCCAGACCCCGAGCGAGCAGTACTTC
j_gene: TRBJ2-3; v_gene: TRBV23-1; abundance: .; d_gene: TRBD2; CDR3aa: CAPGTMGTDTQYF; CDR3nt: TGCGCTCCCGGGACTATGGGGACAGATACGCAGTATTTT
j_gene: TRBJ2-7; v_gene: TRBV6-5; abundance: .; d_gene: .; CDR3aa: CASSIQGEQYF; CDR3nt: TGTGCCAGCAGTATCCAGGGCGAGCAGTACTTC
j_gene: TRBJ2-7; v_gene: TRBV4-1; abundance: few; d_gene: TRBD1; CDR3aa: CASSQDWGTVSSYEQYF; CDR3nt: TGCGCCAGCAGCCAAGATTGGGGGACAGTGAGCTCCTACGAGCAGTACTTC
j_gene: TRBJ1-1; v_gene: TRBV19; abundance: .; d_gene: .; CDR3aa: CASSIVGGTEAFF; CDR3nt: TGTGCCAGTAGTATAGTCGGAGGTACTGAAGCTTTCTTT
j_gene: TRBJ2-3; v_gene: TRBV20-1; abundance: .; d_gene: .; CDR3aa: CSAQLDTQYF; CDR3nt: TGCAGTGCTCAGTTAGATACGCAGTATTTT
j_gene: TRBJ2-7; v_gene: TRBV6-1; abundance: .; d_gene: .; CDR3aa: CASSEGGSYEQYF; CDR3nt: TGTGCCAGCAGTGAAGGCGGCTCCTACGAGCAGTACTTC
j_gene: TRBJ2-7; v_gene: TRBV19; abundance: .; d_gene: TRBD1; CDR3aa: CASSPRRTGGYEQYF; CDR3nt: TGTGCCAGTAGTCCCCGGCGGACAGGGGGATACGAGCAGTACTTC
j_gene: TRBJ1-3; v_gene: TRBV6-6; abundance: once; d_gene: .; CDR3aa: CATSRGVSGNTIYF; CDR3nt: TGTGCCACCTCCAGGGGCGTCTCTGGAAACACCATATATTTT
j_gene: TRBJ1-4; v_gene: TRBV7-2; abundance: .; d_gene: .; CDR3aa: CASSLITNEKLFF; CDR3nt: TGTGCCAGCAGCTTGATAACTAATGAAAAACTGTTTTTT
j_gene: TRBJ2-1; v_gene: TRBV9; abundance: .; d_gene: TRBD2; CDR3aa: CASSFSGGYNEQFF; CDR3nt: TGTGCCAGCAGCTTTAGCGGGGGGTACAATGAGCAGTTCTTC
j_gene: TRBJ1-1; v_gene: TRBV20-1; abundance: .; d_gene: .; CDR3aa: CSARDTAEAFF; CDR3nt: TGCAGTGCTAGAGATACCGCTGAAGCTTTCTTT
j_gene: TRBJ1-1; v_gene: TRBV27; abundance: .; d_gene: TRBD1; CDR3aa: CASSLSRGLSTEAFF; CDR3nt: TGTGCCAGCAGTTTGAGCAGGGGGCTAAGCACTGAAGCTTTCTTT
j_gene: TRBJ1-5; v_gene: TRBV4-1; abundance: .; d_gene: TRBD1; CDR3aa: CASSQEGTGTQPQHF; CDR3nt: TGCGCCAGCAGCCAAGAAGGGACAGGGACGCAGCCCCAGCATTTT
j_gene: TRBJ2-1; v_gene: TRBV7-9; abundance: .; d_gene: .; CDR3aa: CASSRGWHQRPNEQFF; CDR3nt: TGTGCCAGCAGCCGGGGTTGGCACCAACGGCCCAATGAGCAGTTCTTC
j_gene: TRBJ2-3; v_gene: TRBV9; abundance: .; d_gene: .; CDR3aa: CASSVGVWDTQYF; CDR3nt: TGTGCCAGCAGCGTAGGGGTGTGGGATACGCAGTATTTT
j_gene: TRBJ2-5; v_gene: TRBV11-2; abundance: .; d_gene: TRBD1; CDR3aa: CASSLQGAETQYF; CDR3nt: TGTGCCAGCAGTTTACAGGGGGCCGAGACCCAGTACTTC
j_gene: TRBJ1-1; v_gene: TRBV30; abundance: .; d_gene: .; CDR3aa: CAVGQNTEAFF; CDR3nt: TGTGCCGTGGGGCAGAACACTGAAGCTTTCTTT
j_gene: TRBJ1-4; v_gene: TRBV19; abundance: .; d_gene: .; CDR3aa: CASMSMGDEKLFF; CDR3nt: TGTGCCAGTATGAGTATGGGAGATGAAAAACTGTTTTTT
j_gene: TRBJ2-1; v_gene: TRBV6-1; abundance: .; d_gene: TRBD2; CDR3aa: CASSENSGGPYNEQFF; CDR3nt: TGTGCCAGCAGTGAAAATAGCGGGGGTCCCTACAATGAGCAGTTCTTC
j_gene: TRBJ2-3; v_gene: TRBV2; abundance: few; d_gene: .; CDR3aa: CASRDFDTQYF; CDR3nt: TGTGCCAGCAGGGATTTTGATACGCAGTATTTT
j_gene: TRBJ2-7; v_gene: TRBV4-2; abundance: .; d_gene: .; CDR3aa: CASSQNARPYEQYF; CDR3nt: TGTGCCAGCAGCCAAAACGCCCGGCCCTACGAGCAGTACTTC
j_gene: TRBJ2-5; v_gene: TRBV4-1; abundance: .; d_gene: .; CDR3aa: CASRLEGQETQYF; CDR3nt: TGCGCCAGCAGACTAGAGGGTCAAGAGACCCAGTACTTC
j_gene: TRBJ2-2; v_gene: TRBV7-9; abundance: .; d_gene: TRBD1; CDR3aa: CASSSTGSSTGELFF; CDR3nt: TGTGCCAGCAGCTCGACAGGGTCGAGCACCGGGGAGCTGTTTTTT
j_gene: TRBJ2-7; v_gene: TRBV5-1; abundance: .; d_gene: .; CDR3aa: CASSLAPEQYF; CDR3nt: TGCGCCAGCAGCTTGGCACCCGAGCAGTACTTC